This TCR beta chain was recovered during a study of blood T cell repertoires in COVID-19. In germline, CDR1 is DFQATT, CDR2 SNEGSKA (reference sequence). This CDR3 spans 11 amino acids. J lost 9 bases, V lost 6 bases, and 6 bases had no gene match. Enrollment of patients from Seattle took place during active infection, with longitudinal follow-up. Original handling: Reference gene primer amplification in the assay estimated nucleated cell counts. TCRdb keeps only in-frame clones here, not all; method: immunoSEQ multiplex PCR. Clone size and the V and J calls come from that table; the DNA yielded D and trimming. The table shows hundreds of thousands of clones, with roughly 86% occurring only once.

The sequenced material came from peripheral blood. This TCR derives from a woman aged 25-40 years with COVID-19, enrolled during active disease. This chain links TRBV20-1 with TRBJ2-3; 7 nucleotides align to TRBD2. CDR3 in DNA: TGCAGTGCCCCCCGGCGGGGGACGCAGTATTTT. Translating gives CSAPRRGTQYF.